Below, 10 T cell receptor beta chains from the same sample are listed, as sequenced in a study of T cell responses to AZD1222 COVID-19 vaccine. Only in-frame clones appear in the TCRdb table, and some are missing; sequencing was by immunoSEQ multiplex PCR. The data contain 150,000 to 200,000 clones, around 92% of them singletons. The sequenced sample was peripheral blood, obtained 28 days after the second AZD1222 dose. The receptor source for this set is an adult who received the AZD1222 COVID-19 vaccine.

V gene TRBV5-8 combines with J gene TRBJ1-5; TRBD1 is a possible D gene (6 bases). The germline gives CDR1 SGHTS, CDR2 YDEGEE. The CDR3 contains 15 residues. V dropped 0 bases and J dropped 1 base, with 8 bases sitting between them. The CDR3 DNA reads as TGTGCCAGCAGCTTGGGGGACAAAAGCAATCAGCCCCAGCATTTT. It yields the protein CASSLGDKSNQPQHF.

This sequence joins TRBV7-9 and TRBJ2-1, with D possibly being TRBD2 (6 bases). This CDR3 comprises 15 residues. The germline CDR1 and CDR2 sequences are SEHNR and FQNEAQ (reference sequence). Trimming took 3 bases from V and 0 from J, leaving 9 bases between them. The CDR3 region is CASSFGGSSYNEQFF. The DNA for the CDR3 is TGTGCCAGCAGCTTCGGGGGAAGCTCCTACAATGAGCAGTTCTTC.

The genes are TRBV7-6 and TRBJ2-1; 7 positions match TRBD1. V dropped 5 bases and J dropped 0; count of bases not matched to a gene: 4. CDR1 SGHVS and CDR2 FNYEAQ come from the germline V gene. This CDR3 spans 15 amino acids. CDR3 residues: CASSQDRSSYNEQFF. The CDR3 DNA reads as TGTGCCAGCAGCCAGGACAGGAGCTCCTACAATGAGCAGTTCTTC.

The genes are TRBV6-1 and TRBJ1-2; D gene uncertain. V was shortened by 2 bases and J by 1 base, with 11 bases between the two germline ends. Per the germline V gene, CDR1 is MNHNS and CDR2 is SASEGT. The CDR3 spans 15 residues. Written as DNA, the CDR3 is TGTGCCAGCAGTGAATATGCGGGCAGTAACTATGGCTACACCTTC. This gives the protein CASSEYAGSNYGYTF.

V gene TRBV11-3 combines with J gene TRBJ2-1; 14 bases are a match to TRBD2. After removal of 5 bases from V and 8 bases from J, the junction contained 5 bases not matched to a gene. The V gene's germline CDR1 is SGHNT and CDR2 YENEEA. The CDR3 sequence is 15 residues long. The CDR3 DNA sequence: TGTGCCAGCAGCCCGGGACTAGCGGGGGAACATGAGCAGTTCTTC. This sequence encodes CASSPGLAGEHEQFF.

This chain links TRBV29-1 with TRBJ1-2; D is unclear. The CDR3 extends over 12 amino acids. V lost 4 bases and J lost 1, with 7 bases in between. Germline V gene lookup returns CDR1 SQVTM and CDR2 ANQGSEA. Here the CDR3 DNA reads TGCAGCGTTGCAGTCCATAACTATGGCTACACCTTC. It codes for CSVAVHNYGYTF.

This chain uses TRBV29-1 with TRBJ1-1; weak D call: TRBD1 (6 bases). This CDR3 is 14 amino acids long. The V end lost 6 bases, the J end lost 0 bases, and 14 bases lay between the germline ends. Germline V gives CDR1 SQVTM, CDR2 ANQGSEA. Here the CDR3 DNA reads TGCAGCGTGCGGCGGACAGTCATGAACACTGAAGCTTTCTTT. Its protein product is CSVRRTVMNTEAFF.

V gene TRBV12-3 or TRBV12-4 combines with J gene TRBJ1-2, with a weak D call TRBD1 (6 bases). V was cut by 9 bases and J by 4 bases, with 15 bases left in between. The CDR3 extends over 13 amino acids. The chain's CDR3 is CASTPGQVYGYTF. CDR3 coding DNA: TGTGCCAGTACCCCGGGACAAGTCTATGGCTACACCTTC.

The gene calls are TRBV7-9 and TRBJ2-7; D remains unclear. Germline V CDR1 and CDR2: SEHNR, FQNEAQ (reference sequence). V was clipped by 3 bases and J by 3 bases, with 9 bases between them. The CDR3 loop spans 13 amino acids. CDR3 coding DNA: TGTGCCAGCAGCTTTCAAGGGAACTACGAGCAGTACTTC. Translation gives CASSFQGNYEQYF.

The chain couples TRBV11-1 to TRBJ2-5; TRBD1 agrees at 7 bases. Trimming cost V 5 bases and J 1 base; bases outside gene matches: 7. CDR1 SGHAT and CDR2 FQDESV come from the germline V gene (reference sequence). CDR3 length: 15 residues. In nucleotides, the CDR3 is TGTGCCAGCAGCCGTCCGGGACAGTTCCAAGAGACCCAGTACTTC. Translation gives CASSRPGQFQETQYF. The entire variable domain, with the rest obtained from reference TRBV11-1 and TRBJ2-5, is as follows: EAEVAQSPRYKITEKSQAVAFWCDPISGHATLYWYRQILGQGPELLVQFQDESVVDDSQLPKDRFSAERLKGVDSTLKIQPAELGDSAMYLCASSRPGQFQETQYFGPGTRLLVL.